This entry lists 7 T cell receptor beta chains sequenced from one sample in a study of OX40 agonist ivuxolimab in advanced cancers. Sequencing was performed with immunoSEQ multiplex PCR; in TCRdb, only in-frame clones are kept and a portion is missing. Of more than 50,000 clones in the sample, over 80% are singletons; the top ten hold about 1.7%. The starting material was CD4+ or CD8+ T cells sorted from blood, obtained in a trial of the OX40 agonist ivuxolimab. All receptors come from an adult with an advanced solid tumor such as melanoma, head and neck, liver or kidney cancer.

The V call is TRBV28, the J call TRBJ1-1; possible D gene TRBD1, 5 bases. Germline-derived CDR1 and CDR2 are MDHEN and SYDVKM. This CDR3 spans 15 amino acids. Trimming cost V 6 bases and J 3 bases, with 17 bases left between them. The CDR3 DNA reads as TGTGCCAGCAGGTCACGGGGGGGAGATCACACTGAAGCTTTCTTT. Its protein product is CASRSRGGDHTEAFF.

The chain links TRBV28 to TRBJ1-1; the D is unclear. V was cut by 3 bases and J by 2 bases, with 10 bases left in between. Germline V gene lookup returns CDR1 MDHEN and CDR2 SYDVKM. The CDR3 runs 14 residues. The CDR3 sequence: CASSLGGSNTEAFF. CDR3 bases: TGTGCCAGCAGTTTGGGCGGGTCCAACACTGAAGCTTTCTTT.

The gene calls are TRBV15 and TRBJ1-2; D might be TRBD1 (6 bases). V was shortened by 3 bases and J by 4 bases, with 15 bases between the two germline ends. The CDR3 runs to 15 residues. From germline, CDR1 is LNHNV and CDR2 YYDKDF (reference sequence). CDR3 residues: CATSSATGSGYGYTF. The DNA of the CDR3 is TGTGCCACCAGCAGCGCCACAGGGTCCGGCTATGGCTACACCTTC.

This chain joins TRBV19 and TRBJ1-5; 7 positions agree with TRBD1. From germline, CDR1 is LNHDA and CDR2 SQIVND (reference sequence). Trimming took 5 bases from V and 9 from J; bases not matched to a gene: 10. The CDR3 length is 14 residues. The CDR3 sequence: CASSLGTARGPQHF. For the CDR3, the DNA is TGTGCCAGTAGTCTCGGGACAGCACGAGGGCCCCAGCATTTT.

This chain's CDR3 is CASSHPGGTEAFF. The CDR3 DNA reads as TGTGCCAGCAGCCACCCAGGGGGCACTGAAGCTTTCTTT. The chain is built from TRBV14 and TRBJ1-1; 7 nucleotides align to TRBD1. Looked up from germline, CDR1 is SGHDN and CDR2 is FVKESK. This CDR3 is built from 13 residues. V dropped 3 bases and J dropped 4; count of bases not matched to a gene: 2. Variable domain in full (rest from reference TRBV14 and TRBJ1-1): EAGVTQFPSHSVIEKGQTVTLRCDPISGHDNLYWYRRVMGKEIKFLLHFVKESKQDESGMPNNRFLAERTGGTYSTLKVQPAELEDSGVYFCASSHPGGTEAFFGQGTRLTVV.

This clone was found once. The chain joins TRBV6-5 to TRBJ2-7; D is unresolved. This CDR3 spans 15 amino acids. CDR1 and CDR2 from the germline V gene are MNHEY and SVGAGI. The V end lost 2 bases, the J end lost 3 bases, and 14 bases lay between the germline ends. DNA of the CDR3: TGTGCCAGCAGTTACCCCCGGGCGGCACACTACGAGCAGTACTTC. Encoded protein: CASSYPRAAHYEQYF.

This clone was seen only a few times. This CDR3 reads CASSSPLEQFF. CDR3 DNA sequence: TGTGCCAGCAGCTCCCCACTCGAGCAGTTCTTC. This rearrangement joins TRBV7-8 to TRBJ2-1, with D unclear. Germline V gene sequence: CDR1 SGHVS, CDR2 FQNEAQ. V dropped 4 bases and J dropped 10 bases, with 8 bases sitting between them. The CDR3 is 11 amino acids.